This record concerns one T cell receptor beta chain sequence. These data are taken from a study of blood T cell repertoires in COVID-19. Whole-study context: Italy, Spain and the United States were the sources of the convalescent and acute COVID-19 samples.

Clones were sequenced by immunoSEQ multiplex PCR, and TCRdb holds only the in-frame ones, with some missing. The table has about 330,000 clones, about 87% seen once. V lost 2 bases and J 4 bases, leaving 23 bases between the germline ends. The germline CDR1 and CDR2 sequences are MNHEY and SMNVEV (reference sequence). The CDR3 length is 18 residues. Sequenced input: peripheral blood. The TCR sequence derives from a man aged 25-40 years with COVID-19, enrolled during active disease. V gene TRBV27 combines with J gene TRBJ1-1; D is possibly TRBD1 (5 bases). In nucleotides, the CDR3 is TGTGCCAGCAGTTTAATACCGGGACGCGGGACCGTGCGCACTGAAGCTTTCTTT. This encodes CASSLIPGRGTVRTEAFF.